Below, 15 T cell receptor beta chains from the same sample are listed, as sequenced in a study of cytomegalovirus exposure and HLA in healthy donors. 13 Jbeta primers and 60 Vbeta primers were used for the PCR. The data were produced by immunoSEQ multiplex PCR, yet TCRdb's version contains in-frame clones alone and is incomplete. This sample yields over 150,000 clones, of which 82% are seen a single time; about 10% belongs to the top ten. Sequencing used PBMCs. The receptors here all came from a man aged 50-60 years in good health and CMV-seropositive.

The V and J genes are TRBV5-1 and TRBJ2-7; D may be TRBD1 (6 bases). CDR3 length: 18 residues. Germline V CDR1 and CDR2: SGHRS, YFSETQ. The ends were cut back, 2 bases at V and 7 bases at J, with 28 bases in the middle. CDR3 protein: CASSFLPGLGAGDYEQYF. CDR3 DNA sequence: TGCGCCAGCAGCTTTCTGCCAGGCCTGGGGGCAGGAGATTATGAGCAGTACTTC.

The V gene is TRBV9, the J gene TRBJ1-6, with a tentative D call TRBD1 (5 bases). This CDR3 has 16 amino acids. Germline V CDR1 and CDR2: SGDLS, YYNGEE. V was trimmed by 3 bases and J by 0 bases, leaving 10 bases between them. In DNA form, the CDR3 reads TGTGCCAGCAGCGCCGGGGGGAGCTCCTATAATTCACCCCTCCACTTT. It translates to CASSAGGSSYNSPLHF.

The chain combines TRBV28 with TRBJ1-3; tentative D call: TRBD1 (5 bases). This CDR3 is built from 17 residues. The V gene lost 3 bases and the J gene lost 0 bases, with 15 bases spanning the gap. Germline CDR1 MDHEN, CDR2 SYDVKM. CDR3 protein: CASSFRWVGHSGNTIYF. The DNA for the CDR3 is TGTGCCAGCAGTTTTAGATGGGTCGGACACTCTGGAAACACCATATATTTT. Based on the CDR3 plus reference TRBV28 and TRBJ1-3, the full variable domain is DVKVTQSSRYLVKRTGEKVFLECVQDMDHENMFWYRQDPGLGLRLIYFSYDVKMKEKGDIPEGYSVSREKKERFSLILESASTNQTSMYLCASSFRWVGHSGNTIYFGEGSWLTVV.

This chain uses TRBV7-9 with TRBJ2-1, with 7 bases lining up with TRBD1. The V gene's germline CDR1 is SEHNR and CDR2 FQNEAQ (reference sequence). The CDR3 is made up of 14 amino acids. V lost 2 bases and J lost 4; bases outside the gene matches: 2. CDR3 DNA sequence: TGTGCCAGCAGCTTAAGGGGGCAGTACAATGAGCAGTTCTTC. The encoded protein is CASSLRGQYNEQFF.

The CDR3 sequence: CASSLEQGARTEAFF. The DNA for the CDR3 is TGTGCCAGCAGCCTAGAACAGGGGGCGAGGACTGAAGCTTTCTTT. This rearrangement joins TRBV5-6 to TRBJ1-1; 9 bases line up with TRBD1. The J segment lost 5 bases and the V segment lost 4 bases, leaving 9 bases of the junction unmatched. The germline CDR1 and CDR2 sequences are SGHDT and YYEEEE. This CDR3 contains 15 residues.

V usage is TRBV6-5 and J usage is TRBJ1-5; D not resolved. CDR1 is MNHEY and CDR2 is SVGAGI in the germline V gene. The CDR3 is 14 residues long. Trimming removed 5 bases at V and 4 bases at J, with 12 bases between. DNA of the CDR3: TGTGCCAGCAGTCCTGGCGGGTCAAATCAGCCCCAGCATTTT. This codes for CASSPGGSNQPQHF.

CDR3 sequence reads: CASSKGLAGDRWDTQYF. DNA for the CDR3: TGTGCCAGCAGCAAGGGACTAGCGGGGGATAGATGGGATACGCAGTATTTT. The chain recombines TRBV11-2 with TRBJ2-3; TRBD2 aligns across 14 bases. The CDR3 extends over 17 amino acids. Trimming removed 5 bases from V and 6 bases from J; junction bases left unmatched: 10. Germline V gives CDR1 SGHAT, CDR2 FQNNGV.

The V gene is TRBV10-3, the J gene TRBJ1-1; TRBD1 is a possible D gene (6 bases). V shed 7 bases and J shed 0 bases, with 15 bases lying between them. This CDR3 is built from 15 residues. Germline lookup yields CDR1 ENHRY and CDR2 SYGVKD. CDR3 residues: CAITEGGTLNTEAFF. The DNA for the CDR3 is TGTGCCATCACCGAAGGTGGGACATTGAACACTGAAGCTTTCTTT.

This clone was observed a handful of times. The chain employs TRBV4-2 and TRBJ1-3; TRBD1 might be the D (5 bases). The CDR3 runs to 18 residues. CDR1 and CDR2 (germline): LGHNA, YNFKEQ. V shed 0 bases and J shed 5 bases, with 20 bases lying between them. This CDR3 is CASSQDLVDETERNTIYF. The CDR3 nucleotides are TGTGCCAGCAGCCAAGATTTGGTTGATGAGACAGAGCGAAACACCATATATTTT.

The chain recombines TRBV4-3 with TRBJ1-2, with 7 bases identical to TRBD1. The V gene end was trimmed by 4 bases and the J gene end by 1 base; junction bases not matched to a gene: 12. The CDR3 has 17 amino acids. In germline, CDR1 is LGHNA, CDR2 YSLEER. In DNA form, the CDR3 reads TGCGCCAGCAGCCGGGGACAGTCGTACAGTAGTAACTATGGCTACACCTTC. Its translation: CASSRGQSYSSNYGYTF.

Details on this clone: The junction differs from germline at one of its ends, possibly a read error. The rearrangement uses TRBV7-9 and TRBJ2-1, with D perhaps TRBD1 (7 bases). The CDR3 totals 16 residues. Germline V CDR1 and CDR2: SEHNR, FQNEAQ (reference sequence). The CDR3 sequence: CSSSLGGGGSYNEQFF. The CDR3 DNA sequence: TGTTCCAGCAGCTTAGGTGGAGGGGGCTCTTACAATGAGCAGTTCTTC.

This sequence joins TRBV19 and TRBJ1-6; 8 nucleotides align to TRBD1. V shed 6 bases and J 7 bases; nucleotides not matched to a gene: 5. The CDR3 consists of 14 residues. Germline V lookup: CDR1 LNHDA, CDR2 SQIVND (reference sequence). CDR3 residues: CASRTGTGNSPLHF. As DNA, the CDR3 is TGTGCCAGTAGAACCGGGACAGGCAATTCACCCCTCCACTTT.

The chain joins TRBV10-3 to TRBJ1-2, with D possibly being TRBD1 (6 bases). Trimming left V 7 bases short and J 6 bases short, with 12 bases between. The CDR3 runs 12 residues. The germline CDR1 and CDR2 sequences are ENHRY and SYGVKD. CDR3 nucleotides: TGTGCCATCACAGGGGATGAGGATGGCTACACCTTC. Translated, it gives CAITGDEDGYTF.

With regard to this clone: One end of the junction is discordant with germline, which a read error may explain. The gene calls are TRBV28 and TRBJ1-4; TRBD1 is a possible D gene (6 bases). Germline V CDR1 and CDR2: MDHEN, SYDVKM. This CDR3 is 13 amino acids long. The CDR3, as DNA: TGTGCCAGCAGTACCGGACAGCCCACTTTCTCGGTTTTT. Translating gives CASSTGQPTFSVF.

The chain recombines TRBV4-1 with TRBJ1-3; D gene uncertain. The germline V gene encodes CDR1 MGHRA and CDR2 YSYEKL. Trimming shortened V by 0 bases and J by 4 bases, and 10 bases separated the two germline ends. There are 15 residues in the CDR3. The chain's CDR3 is CASSQESGYGNTIYF. CDR3 nucleotide sequence: TGCGCCAGCAGCCAAGAATCCGGGTACGGAAACACCATATATTTT.